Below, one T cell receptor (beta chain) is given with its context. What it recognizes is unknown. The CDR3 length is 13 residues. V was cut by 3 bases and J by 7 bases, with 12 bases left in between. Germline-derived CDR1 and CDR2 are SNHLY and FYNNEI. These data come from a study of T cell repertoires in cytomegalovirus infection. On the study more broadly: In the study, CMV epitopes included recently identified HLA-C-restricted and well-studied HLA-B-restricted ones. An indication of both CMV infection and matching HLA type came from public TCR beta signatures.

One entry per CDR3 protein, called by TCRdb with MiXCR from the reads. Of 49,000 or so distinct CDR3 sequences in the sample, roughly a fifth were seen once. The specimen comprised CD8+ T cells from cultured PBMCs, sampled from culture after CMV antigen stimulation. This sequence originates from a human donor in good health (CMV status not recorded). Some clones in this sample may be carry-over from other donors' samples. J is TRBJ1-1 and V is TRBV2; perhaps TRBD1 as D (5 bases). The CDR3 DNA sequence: TGTGCCAGCAGTGAGAGCAGGGCCGATGAAGCTTTCTTT. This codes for CASSESRADEAFF.